These 9 T cell receptor beta chains share one sample of origin, sequenced in a study of blood T cell repertoires in COVID-19. Sequenced by immunoSEQ multiplex PCR; TCRdb stores in-frame clones only, minus some. The top ten clones hold less than 2.5% of a sample with 250,000 to 350,000 clones, roughly nine tenths of them seen once. Sequenced input: PBMCs or T cells enriched from blood (not recorded which). Source of these receptors: a woman younger than 30 who had recovered from COVID-19.

V is TRBV27 and J is TRBJ1-5; D ambiguous. V lost 3 bases, J lost 4 bases, and 10 bases lay in between. The CDR3 covers 14 residues. Per germline, CDR1 MNHEY and CDR2 SMNVEV (reference sequence). CDR3 bases: TGTGCCAGCAGTTTTTCGGGAGGTAATCAGCCCCAGCATTTT. The encoded protein is CASSFSGGNQPQHF.

This clone was counted once. The chain carries TRBV5-4 and TRBJ2-3; perhaps TRBD2 as D (7 bases). The CDR3 runs to 15 residues. Trimming took off 2 bases at V and 4 bases at J, with 14 bases between the two ends. Germline assignment: CDR1 SGHNT and CDR2 YYREEE (reference sequence). CDR3 nucleotides: TGTGCCAGCAGCTTATTTGCGGGGGCAGCAGATACGCAGTATTTT. Protein product: CASSLFAGAADTQYF.

J is TRBJ2-2 and V is TRBV19; 9 bases fit TRBD1. V lost 3 bases, J lost 1 base, and 6 bases stayed unmatched. Germline loops: CDR1 LNHDA, CDR2 SQIVND (reference sequence). The CDR3 loop spans 17 amino acids. The CDR3 region has the DNA TGTGCCAGTAGTATTTTTTTGGGACAGGGGAACACCGGGGAGCTGTTTTTT. As protein: CASSIFLGQGNTGELFF.

The chain has TRBV12-5 and TRBJ2-1; 10 bases align to TRBD2. The germline gives CDR1 LGHNT, CDR2 FRNRAP. This CDR3 has 18 amino acids. The V and J ends lost 3 bases and 0 bases, in that order; junction bases with no gene match: 8. Here the CDR3 reads CASGFLLTSGVSYNEQFF. The CDR3 DNA is TGTGCTAGTGGTTTTCTGCTCACTAGCGGGGTCTCCTACAATGAGCAGTTCTTC.

This clone was counted once. This sequence joins TRBV20-1 and TRBJ2-4; no reliable D call. The CDR3 has 18 residues. CDR1 is DFQATT and CDR2 is SNEGSKA in the germline V gene (reference sequence). Trimming removed 3 bases at V and 0 bases at J, with 21 bases between. The CDR3 DNA reads as TGCAGTGCTAGTGCCTTGACAAATTCCCTTTTAGCCAAAAACATTCAGTACTTC. Translation: CSASALTNSLLAKNIQYF.

The chain employs TRBV18 and TRBJ2-3; D may be TRBD1 (6 bases). V was shortened by 3 bases and J by 1 base, with 20 bases between the two germline ends. The germline CDR1 and CDR2 sequences are KGHSH and LQKENI. The CDR3 runs 18 residues. CDR3 loop: CASSPRPQGLGGTDTQYF. The CDR3 bases are TGTGCCAGCTCACCCAGACCACAGGGTCTAGGGGGCACAGATACGCAGTATTTT.

This clone was detected only a few times. The chain joins TRBV5-1 to TRBJ1-1; D perhaps matches TRBD1 (5 bases). CDR3 length equals 14 residues. Trimming removed 6 bases at V and 7 bases at J, with 19 bases between. Germline V gives CDR1 SGHRS, CDR2 YFSETQ. The CDR3 here is CASTTLPLGGEAFF. The CDR3 DNA reads as TGCGCCAGCACTACCCTCCCGTTGGGGGGTGAAGCTTTCTTT. The full variable domain, rest sourced from reference TRBV5-1 and TRBJ1-1, is KAGVTQTPRYLIKTRGQQVTLSCSPISGHRSVSWYQQTPGQGLQFLFEYFSETQRNKGNFPGRFSGRQFSNSRSEMNVSTLELGDSALYLCASTTLPLGGEAFFGQGTRLTVV.

The chain joins TRBV7-2 to TRBJ2-1; 10 positions match TRBD2. The CDR3 loop spans 14 amino acids. The germline V gene has CDR1 SGHTA and CDR2 FQGNSA. After removal of 5 bases from V and 8 bases from J, the junction contained 6 bases not matched to a gene. The CDR3 DNA sequence: TGTGCCAGCAGCCCTAGCGGGGGAATCTATGAGCAGTTCTTC. Its protein product is CASSPSGGIYEQFF.

This rearrangement joins TRBV5-1 to TRBJ2-1, with a tentative D call TRBD1 (6 bases). Germline-derived CDR1 and CDR2 are SGHRS and YFSETQ. V shed 7 bases and J shed 3 bases, with 14 bases lying between them. CDR3 size: 14 residues. CDR3 in amino acids: CASGATGSYNEQFF. The CDR3 DNA is TGCGCCAGCGGGGCTACAGGGAGCTACAATGAGCAGTTCTTC.